One sample yielded the 2 T cell receptor beta chains listed below, sequenced in a study of T-cell memory formation after mild COVID-19 listed by TCRdb under 2021. Libraries were built with 5' RACE. Sequencing used an Illumina NovaSeq 6000. The public reads were reprocessed in TCRdb via fastp at Q25 and MiXCR, keeping in-frame beta chains. For every CDR3 protein sequence, its rows merge into one entry that carries the most common genes and DNA. Present in this sample are about 130,000 distinct CDR3 sequences, approximately 15% of which were seen just once. The top ten clonotypes cover over 11% of the sample. The source material was PBMCs or a T cell subset sorted from them (not recorded which). All receptors derive from an adult woman who had mild COVID-19 (a few samples of this study predate the infection). The sample titles of this study are shuffled in the database, so cell type and time point are left out; the donor was told from shared clones.

This clonotype has ten or more counts. The chain has TRBV12-3 or TRBV12-4 and TRBJ2-1; 9 bases match TRBD1. After removal of 4 bases from V and 3 bases from J, the junction contained 1 base not matched to a gene. This CDR3 contains 14 residues. The CDR3 DNA reads TGTGCCAGCAGTTCGGGACAGGGCTACAATGAGCAGTTCTTC. Protein product: CASSSGQGYNEQFF.

In this sample, this clonotype turned up a few times. The gene calls are TRBV12-3 or TRBV12-4 and TRBJ2-5; D gene ambiguous. V lost 5 bases and J lost 5, with 12 bases in between. The CDR3 loop spans 13 amino acids. This CDR3 reads CASSDHASETQYF. In nucleotides, the CDR3 is TGTGCCAGCAGTGACCATGCCTCGGAGACCCAGTACTTC.